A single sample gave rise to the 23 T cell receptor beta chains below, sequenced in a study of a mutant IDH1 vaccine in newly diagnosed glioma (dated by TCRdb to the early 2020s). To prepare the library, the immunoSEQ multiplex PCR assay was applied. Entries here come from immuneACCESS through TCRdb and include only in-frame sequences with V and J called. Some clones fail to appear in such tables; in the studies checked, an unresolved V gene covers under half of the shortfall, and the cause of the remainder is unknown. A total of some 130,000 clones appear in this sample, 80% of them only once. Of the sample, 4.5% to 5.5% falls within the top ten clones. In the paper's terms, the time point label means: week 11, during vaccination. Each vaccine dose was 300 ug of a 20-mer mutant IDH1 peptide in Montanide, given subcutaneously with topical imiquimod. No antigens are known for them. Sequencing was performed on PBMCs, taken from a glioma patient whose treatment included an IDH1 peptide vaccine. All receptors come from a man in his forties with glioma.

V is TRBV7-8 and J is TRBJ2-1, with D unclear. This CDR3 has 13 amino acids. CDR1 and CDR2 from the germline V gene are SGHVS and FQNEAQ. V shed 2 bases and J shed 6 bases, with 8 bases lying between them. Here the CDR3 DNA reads TGTGCCAGCAGCTTATTACCCCTCAATGAGCAGTTCTTC. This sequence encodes CASSLLPLNEQFF.

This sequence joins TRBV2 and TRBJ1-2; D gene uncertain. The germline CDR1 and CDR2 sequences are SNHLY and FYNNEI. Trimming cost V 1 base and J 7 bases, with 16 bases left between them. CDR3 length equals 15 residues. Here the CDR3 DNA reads TGTGCCAGCAGTGAAGAACGGGTAGGGTCCCCTGGCTACACCTTC. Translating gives CASSEERVGSPGYTF.

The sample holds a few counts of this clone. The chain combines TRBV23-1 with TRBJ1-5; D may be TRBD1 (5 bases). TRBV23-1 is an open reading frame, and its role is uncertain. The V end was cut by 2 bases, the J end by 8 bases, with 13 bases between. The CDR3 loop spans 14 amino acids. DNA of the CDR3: TGCGCCAGCAGTCAAGGCCAGGGAAGGAAGCCCCAGCATTTT. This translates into CASSQGQGRKPQHF.

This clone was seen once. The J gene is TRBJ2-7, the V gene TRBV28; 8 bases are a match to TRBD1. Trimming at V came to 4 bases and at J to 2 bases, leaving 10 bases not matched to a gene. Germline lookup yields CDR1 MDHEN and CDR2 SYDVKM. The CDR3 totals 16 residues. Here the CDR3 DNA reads TGTGCCAGCAGTTCCGGGCGCAGGGGGCTTACCTACGAGCAGTACTTC. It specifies CASSSGRRGLTYEQYF.

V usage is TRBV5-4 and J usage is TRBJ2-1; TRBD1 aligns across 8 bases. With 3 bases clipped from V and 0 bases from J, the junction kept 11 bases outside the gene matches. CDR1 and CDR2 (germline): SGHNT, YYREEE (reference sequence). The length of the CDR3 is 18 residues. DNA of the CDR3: TGTGCCAGCAGCTCCGGGACAGGTGGGGCCATCTCCTACAATGAGCAGTTCTTC. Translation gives CASSSGTGGAISYNEQFF. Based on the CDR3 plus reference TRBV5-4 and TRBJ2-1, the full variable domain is ETGVTQSPTHLIKTRGQQVTLRCSSQSGHNTVSWYQQALGQGPQFIFQYYREEENGRGNFPPRFSGLQFPNYSSELNVNALELDDSALYLCASSSGTGGAISYNEQFFGPGTRLTVL.

CDR3 residues: CASSSYGPGYGYTF. The CDR3 DNA reads as TGTGCCAGCAGCTCGTACGGACCAGGGTATGGCTACACCTTC. This chain connects TRBV7-2 to TRBJ1-2, with a tentative D call TRBD1 (5 bases). The CDR3 has 14 residues. V lost 4 bases, J lost 5 bases, and 14 bases lay in between. Germline lookup yields CDR1 SGHTA and CDR2 FQGNSA. The full variable domain, with the rest looked up from reference TRBV7-2 and TRBJ1-2, is GAGVSQSPSNKVTEKGKDVELRCDPISGHTALYWYRQSLGQGLEFLIYFQGNSAPDKSGLPSDRFSAERTGGSVSTLTIQRTQQEDSAVYLCASSSYGPGYGYTFGSGTRLTVV.

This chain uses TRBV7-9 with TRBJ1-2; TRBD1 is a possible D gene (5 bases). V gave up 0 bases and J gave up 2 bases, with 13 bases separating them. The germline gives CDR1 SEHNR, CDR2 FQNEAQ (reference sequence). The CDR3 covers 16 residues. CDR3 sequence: CASSLAGRVGNYGYTF. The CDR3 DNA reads TGTGCCAGCAGCTTAGCGGGGCGAGTTGGGAACTATGGCTACACCTTC.

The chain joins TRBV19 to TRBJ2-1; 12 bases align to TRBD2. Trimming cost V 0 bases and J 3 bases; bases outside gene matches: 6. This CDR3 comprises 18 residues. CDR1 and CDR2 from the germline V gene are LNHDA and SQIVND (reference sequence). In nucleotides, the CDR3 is TGTGCCAGTAGTATAGATTCTAGACTAGCGGGGGACTACAATGAGCAGTTCTTC. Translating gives CASSIDSRLAGDYNEQFF.

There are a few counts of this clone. The CDR3 DNA follows: TGTGCCAGCAGTGACACTAGCACCGGGGAGCTGTTTTTT. This codes for CASSDTSTGELFF. The V call is TRBV6-4, the J call TRBJ2-2; D may be TRBD2 (5 bases). Trimming took 2 bases from V and 4 from J, leaving 5 bases between them. The CDR3 has 13 residues. The germline gives CDR1 MRHNA, CDR2 SNTAGT.

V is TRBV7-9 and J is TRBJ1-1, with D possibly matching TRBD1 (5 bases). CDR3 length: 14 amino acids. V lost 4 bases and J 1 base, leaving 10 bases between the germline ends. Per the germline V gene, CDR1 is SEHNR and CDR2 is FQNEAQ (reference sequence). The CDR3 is CASSSYDRNTEAFF. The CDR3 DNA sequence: TGTGCCAGCAGCTCGTACGACAGGAACACTGAAGCTTTCTTT. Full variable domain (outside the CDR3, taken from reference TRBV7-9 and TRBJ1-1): DTGVSQNPRHKITKRGQNVTFRCDPISEHNRLYWYRQTLGQGPEFLTYFQNEAQLEKSRLLSDRFSAERPKGSFSTLEIQRTEQGDSAMYLCASSSYDRNTEAFFGQGTRLTVV.

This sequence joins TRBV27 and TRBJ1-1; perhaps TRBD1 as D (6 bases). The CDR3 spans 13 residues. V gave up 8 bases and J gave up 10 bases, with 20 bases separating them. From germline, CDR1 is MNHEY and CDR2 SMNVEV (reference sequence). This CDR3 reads CASGQQGFSGAFF. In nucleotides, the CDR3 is TGTGCCAGCGGCCAACAGGGATTTTCGGGAGCTTTCTTT.

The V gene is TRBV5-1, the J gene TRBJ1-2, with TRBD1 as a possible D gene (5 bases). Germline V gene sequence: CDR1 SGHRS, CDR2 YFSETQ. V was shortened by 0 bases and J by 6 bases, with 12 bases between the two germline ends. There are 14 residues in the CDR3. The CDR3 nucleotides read TGCGCCAGCAGCTTGGGTTGGGGCGAGGATGGCTACACCTTC. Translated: CASSLGWGEDGYTF.

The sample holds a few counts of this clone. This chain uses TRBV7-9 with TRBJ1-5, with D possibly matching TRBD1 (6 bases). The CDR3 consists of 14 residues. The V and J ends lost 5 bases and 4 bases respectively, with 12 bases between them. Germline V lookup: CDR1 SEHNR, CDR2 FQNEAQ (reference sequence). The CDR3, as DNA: TGTGCCAGCAGCCTAACAGGGTCGAATCAGCCCCAGCATTTT. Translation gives CASSLTGSNQPQHF.

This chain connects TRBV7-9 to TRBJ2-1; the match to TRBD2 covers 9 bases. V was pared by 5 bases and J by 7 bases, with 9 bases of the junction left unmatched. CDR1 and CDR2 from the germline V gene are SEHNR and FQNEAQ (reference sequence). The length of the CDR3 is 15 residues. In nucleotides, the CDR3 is TGTGCCAGCAGCAACGTAGCGGGAGCGCGGAATGAGCAGTTCTTC. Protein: CASSNVAGARNEQFF.

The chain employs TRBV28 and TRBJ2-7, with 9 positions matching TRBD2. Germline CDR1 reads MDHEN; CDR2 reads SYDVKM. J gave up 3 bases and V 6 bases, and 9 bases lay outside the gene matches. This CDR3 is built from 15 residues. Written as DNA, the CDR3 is TGTGCCAGCAGCCTCCCCGGGACTAGCTTCTACGAGCAGTACTTC. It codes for CASSLPGTSFYEQYF. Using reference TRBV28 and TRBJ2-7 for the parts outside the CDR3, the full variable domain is DVKVTQSSRYLVKRTGEKVFLECVQDMDHENMFWYRQDPGLGLRLIYFSYDVKMKEKGDIPEGYSVSREKKERFSLILESASTNQTSMYLCASSLPGTSFYEQYFGPGTRLTVT.

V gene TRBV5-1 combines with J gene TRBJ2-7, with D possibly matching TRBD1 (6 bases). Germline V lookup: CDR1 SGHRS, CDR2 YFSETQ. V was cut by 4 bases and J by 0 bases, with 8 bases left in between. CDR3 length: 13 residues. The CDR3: CASSRTASYEQYF. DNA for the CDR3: TGCGCCAGCAGCCGGACAGCCTCCTACGAGCAGTACTTC.

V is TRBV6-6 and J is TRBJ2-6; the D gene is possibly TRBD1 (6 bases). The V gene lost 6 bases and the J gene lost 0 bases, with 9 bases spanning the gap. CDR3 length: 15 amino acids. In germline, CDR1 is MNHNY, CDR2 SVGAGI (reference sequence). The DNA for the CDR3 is TGTGCCAGCAGGAGGGGGAGCTCTGGGGCCAACGTCCTGACTTTC. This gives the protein CASRRGSSGANVLTF.

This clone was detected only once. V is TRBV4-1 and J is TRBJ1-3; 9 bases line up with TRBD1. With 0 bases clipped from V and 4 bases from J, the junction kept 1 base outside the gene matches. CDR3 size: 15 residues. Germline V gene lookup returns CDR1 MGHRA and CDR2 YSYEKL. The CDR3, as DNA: TGCGCCAGCAGCCAAGAAGGGACAGGGGGAAACACCATATATTTT. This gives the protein CASSQEGTGGNTIYF.

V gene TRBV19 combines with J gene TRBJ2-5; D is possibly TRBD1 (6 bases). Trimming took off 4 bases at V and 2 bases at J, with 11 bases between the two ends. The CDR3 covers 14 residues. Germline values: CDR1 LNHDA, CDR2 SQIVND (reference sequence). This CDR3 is CASSSGTQQETQYF. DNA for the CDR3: TGTGCCAGTAGTAGTGGGACACAGCAAGAGACCCAGTACTTC.

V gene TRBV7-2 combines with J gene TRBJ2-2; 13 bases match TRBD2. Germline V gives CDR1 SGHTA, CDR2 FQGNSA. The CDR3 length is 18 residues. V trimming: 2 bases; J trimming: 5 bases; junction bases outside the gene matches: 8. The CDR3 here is CASSLSRLAGGYTGELFF. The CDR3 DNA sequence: TGTGCCAGCAGCTTAAGCCGACTAGCGGGGGGTTATACCGGGGAGCTGTTTTTT.

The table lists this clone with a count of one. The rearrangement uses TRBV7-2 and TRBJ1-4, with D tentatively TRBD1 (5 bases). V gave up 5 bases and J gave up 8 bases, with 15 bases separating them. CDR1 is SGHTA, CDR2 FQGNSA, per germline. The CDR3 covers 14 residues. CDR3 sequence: CASSPGQGWEKLFF. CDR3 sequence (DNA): TGTGCCAGCAGCCCCGGGCAGGGTTGGGAAAAACTGTTTTTT. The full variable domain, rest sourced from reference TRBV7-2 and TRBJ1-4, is GAGVSQSPSNKVTEKGKDVELRCDPISGHTALYWYRQSLGQGLEFLIYFQGNSAPDKSGLPSDRFSAERTGGSVSTLTIQRTQQEDSAVYLCASSPGQGWEKLFFGSGTQLSVL.

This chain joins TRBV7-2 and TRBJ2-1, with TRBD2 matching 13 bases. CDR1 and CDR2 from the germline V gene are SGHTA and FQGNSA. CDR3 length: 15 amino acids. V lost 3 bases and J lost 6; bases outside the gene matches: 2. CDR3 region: CASSFWTSGGNEQFF. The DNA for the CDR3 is TGTGCCAGCAGCTTTTGGACTAGCGGGGGCAATGAGCAGTTCTTC.

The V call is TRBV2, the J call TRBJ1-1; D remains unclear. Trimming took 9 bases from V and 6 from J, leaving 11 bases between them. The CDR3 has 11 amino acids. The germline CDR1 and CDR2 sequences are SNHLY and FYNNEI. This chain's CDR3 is CARDGEPEAFF. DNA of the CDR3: TGTGCCAGAGACGGAGAACCTGAAGCTTTCTTT.